This record covers a single T cell receptor (beta chain). The data were obtained in a study of blood T cell repertoires in COVID-19. About the research overall: Acute-phase and convalescent COVID-19 samples originated in the United States, Italy and Spain. PBMCs, B-cell-depleted T cells, or T cells were the source of the cDNA or gDNA that made up the material.

Per the authors' pipeline: The authors estimated nucleated cell counts from reference gene primer amplification. TCRdb's table, derived via immunoSEQ multiplex PCR, lists solely in-frame clones and lacks some. V, J and clone size reflect that table, while D and trimming were determined from the DNA. This table has roughly 130,000 clones, 84% appearing once. CDR1 WSHSY and CDR2 SAAADI come from the germline V gene. This CDR3 has 13 residues. V was clipped by 6 bases and J by 1 base, with 10 bases between them. Seattle's cohort entered during active infection and was followed longitudinally. This receptor was taken from a man under 40 with COVID-19, enrolled during active disease. The chain joins TRBV10-2 to TRBJ2-7; D possibly corresponds to TRBD1 (5 bases). The sample consisted of peripheral blood. This CDR3 is CASSYDSSYEQYF. DNA for the CDR3: TGCGCCAGCAGCTACGACAGTTCCTACGAGCAGTACTTC.